This T cell receptor (beta chain) comes out of a study of blood T cell repertoires in COVID-19. The overall study: Acute and convalescent COVID-19 samples came from the United States, Italy and Spain. Sample material is recorded as cDNA or gDNA derived from T cells, B-cell-depleted T cells, or PBMCs.

The CDR3 has 15 amino acids. V shed 5 bases and J shed 2 bases, with 15 bases lying between them. Germline assignment: CDR1 SEHNR and CDR2 FQNEAQ (reference sequence). Study processing details: Amplification of reference gene primers was used by the study to estimate nucleated cell counts. Repertoires were generated with immunoSEQ multiplex PCR, while TCRdb's copy carries only in-frame clones and drops some. V and J calls and clone size are given by that table; D and trimming were obtained from the DNA. The sample includes a few hundred thousand clones, approximately 82% seen only once; the top ten take more than 1.5%.

The chain recombines TRBV7-9 with TRBJ1-2, with a tentative D call TRBD1 (5 bases). The sequenced sample consisted of peripheral blood. The TCR comes from a man aged 30 to 45 who had recovered from COVID-19. The CDR3 protein is CASSPNSQGNYGYTF. DNA of the CDR3: TGTGCCAGCAGCCCAAACTCTCAGGGAAACTATGGCTACACCTTC.